The 19 T cell receptor beta chains below all came from one sample that was sequenced in a study of identical twins. MiXCR was run by TCRdb on the 5' RACE reads, yielding one entry per CDR3 protein. The sample holds under 800,000 distinct CDR3 sequences, about 20% seen once. Separately, the same data were catalogued under a study of T cells expressing NK-cell markers.

The specimen sequenced was PBMCs. The receptors here all came from a woman aged 18-30 years in good health.

This clonotype was detected ten times or more. CDR3 nucleotide sequence: TGTGCCAGCTCACCCGTGGGCAGGGGGACTGAAGCTTTCTTT. Translation gives CASSPVGRGTEAFF. The rearrangement joins TRBV18 to TRBJ1-1; TRBD1 matches at 7 bases. V shed 3 bases, J shed 5 bases, and the junction held 6 bases outside the gene matches. Looked up from germline, CDR1 is KGHSH and CDR2 is LQKENI. This CDR3 region has 14 residues.

V and J are TRBV11-2 and TRBJ2-5, with a tentative D call TRBD1 (5 bases). The CDR3 loop spans 14 amino acids. Germline V gene sequence: CDR1 SGHAT, CDR2 FQNNGV. The V end was cut by 4 bases, the J end by 5 bases, with 14 bases between. The CDR3 sequence: CASSSQGSQETQYF. For the CDR3, the DNA is TGTGCCAGCAGCTCGCAGGGTTCCCAGGAGACCCAGTACTTC.

Only a few counts were recorded for this clonotype. The genes are TRBV6-1 and TRBJ2-3, with D perhaps matching TRBD1 (6 bases). The CDR3 runs to 15 residues. The ends were cut back, 5 bases at V and 0 bases at J, with 12 bases in the middle. Germline CDR1 and CDR2: MNHNS and SASEGT. CDR3: CASSPWGRSTDTQYF. CDR3 sequence (DNA): TGTGCCAGCAGTCCGTGGGGGCGTAGCACAGATACGCAGTATTTT.

The rearrangement joins TRBV6-6 to TRBJ2-1; 8 nucleotides line up with TRBD2. The CDR3 has 13 residues. Trimming cost V 7 bases and J 12 bases; bases outside gene matches: 11. Germline CDR1 reads MNHNY; CDR2 reads SVGAGI (reference sequence). CDR3: CASTNYGREGQFF. CDR3 nucleotides: TGTGCCAGCACCAACTACGGACGGGAGGGGCAGTTCTTC.

This clonotype occurred many times. The chain links TRBV20-1 to TRBJ2-7; TRBD2 matches at 9 bases. Unmatched junction bases numbered 8, after V lost 5 bases and J lost 0 bases. There are 15 residues in the CDR3. Germline V gives CDR1 DFQATT, CDR2 SNEGSKA (reference sequence). The CDR3 DNA follows: TGCAGTGCTCGTACGATAGCGGGAGACTCCTACGAGCAGTACTTC. Protein product: CSARTIAGDSYEQYF.

Only a few counts were recorded for this clonotype. The V gene is TRBV6-2 or TRBV6-3, the J gene TRBJ2-7; D is perhaps TRBD2 (6 bases). This CDR3 has 13 residues. The germline V gene encodes CDR1 MNHEY and CDR2 SVGEGT. Trimming cost V 11 bases and J 0 bases, with 14 bases left between them. In DNA form, the CDR3 reads TGTGCCTGCTCTCTGGGGGGCTCCTACGAGCAGTACTTC. This codes for CACSLGGSYEQYF.

For the CDR3, the DNA is TGTGCCAGCAGCCAACAGCTCTCCTACGAGCAGTACTTC. Amino acid sequence: CASSQQLSYEQYF. This chain joins TRBV6-6 and TRBJ2-7; no reliable D call. This CDR3 has 13 residues. Germline V gene sequence: CDR1 MNHNY, CDR2 SVGAGI (reference sequence). The ends were cut back, 6 bases at V and 0 bases at J, with 9 bases in the middle.

The chain joins TRBV5-5 to TRBJ1-2; D is ambiguous. In germline, CDR1 is SGHKS, CDR2 YYEKEE (reference sequence). The CDR3 is made up of 14 amino acids. The V and J ends lost 9 bases and 8 bases respectively, with 23 bases between them. CDR3 loop: CAMSPEGYPGGYTF. CDR3 bases: TGTGCCATGAGCCCGGAGGGTTATCCGGGCGGCTACACCTTC.

This clonotype appeared a few times. The chain combines TRBV15 with TRBJ2-3, with D unresolved. CDR3 length: 13 amino acids. V was cut by 0 bases and J by 2 bases, with 3 bases left in between. Germline CDR1 and CDR2: LNHNV and YYDKDF (reference sequence). CDR3 DNA sequence: TGTGCCACCAGCAGAGATGCCACAGATACGCAGTATTTT. Protein: CATSRDATDTQYF. Looking up the rest from reference TRBV15 and TRBJ2-3 gives the full variable domain: DAMVIQNPRYQVTQFGKPVTLSCSQTLNHNVMYWYQQKSSQAPKLLFHYYDKDFNNEADTPDNFQSRRPNTSFCFLDIRSPGLGDTAMYLCATSRDATDTQYFGPGTRLTVL.

The chain's CDR3 is CASGSKGGEEAQYF. The DNA for the CDR3 is TGTGCCAGCGGATCAAAAGGCGGGGAGGAGGCCCAGTACTTC. The chain combines TRBV5-6 with TRBJ2-5; D perhaps matches TRBD2 (6 bases). The CDR3 sequence is 14 residues long. V was cut by 7 bases and J by 9 bases, with 22 bases left in between. CDR1 and CDR2 from the germline V gene are SGHDT and YYEEEE.

The chain employs TRBV6-2 or TRBV6-3 and TRBJ2-3; D is perhaps TRBD2 (6 bases). With 0 bases removed from V and 0 bases from J, the gap between germline ends came to 10 bases. The CDR3 sequence is 16 residues long. Germline loops: CDR1 MNHEY, CDR2 SVGEGT. CDR3 nucleotides: TGTGCCAGCAGTTACTCAAGCGGGCATAGCACAGATACGCAGTATTTT. Encoded protein: CASSYSSGHSTDTQYF.

In its sample, this clonotype was seen many times. The rearrangement uses TRBV5-1 and TRBJ2-3, with D possibly being TRBD1 (7 bases). V was cut by 4 bases and J by 7 bases, with 16 bases left in between. CDR1 is SGHRS and CDR2 is YFSETQ in the germline V gene. The length of the CDR3 is 14 residues. This chain's CDR3 is CASSDGGGGYTQYF. CDR3 bases: TGCGCCAGCAGCGATGGAGGGGGCGGATATACGCAGTATTTT.

The chain uses TRBV6-5 and TRBJ1-3; D uncertain. With 0 bases removed from V and 4 bases from J, the gap between germline ends came to 7 bases. This CDR3 comprises 14 residues. Germline CDR1 and CDR2: MNHEY and SVGAGI. CDR3 amino acids: CASSYSYGGNTIYF. Here the CDR3 DNA reads TGTGCCAGCAGTTACTCTTATGGAGGAAACACCATATATTTT.

The rearrangement uses TRBV5-1 and TRBJ2-7; 9 positions agree with TRBD1. The germline V gene encodes CDR1 SGHRS and CDR2 YFSETQ. Germline trimming cut 3 bases from V and 4 bases from J; bases unmatched to any gene: 11. The CDR3 runs 16 residues. CDR3 nucleotide sequence: TGCGCCAGCAGCTCTTTACCGGGACAGGGTATTTACGAGCAGTACTTC. Its translation: CASSSLPGQGIYEQYF.

A few counts support this clonotype. This chain links TRBV11-1 with TRBJ1-1; 10 positions agree with TRBD1. The germline V gene has CDR1 SGHAT and CDR2 FQDESV (reference sequence). CDR3 length: 19 amino acids. V was pared by 6 bases and J by 1 base, with 17 bases of the junction left unmatched. The CDR3 loop is CASSPDRGLRTRGNTEAFF. The CDR3 DNA is TGTGCCAGCAGTCCTGACAGGGGGCTTAGGACGCGTGGGAACACTGAAGCTTTCTTT.

This clonotype appeared a few times. This chain connects TRBV20-1 to TRBJ2-3; the D is unclear. Trimming shortened V by 6 bases and J by 0 bases, and 16 bases separated the two germline ends. The germline CDR1 and CDR2 sequences are DFQATT and SNEGSKA (reference sequence). This CDR3 spans 15 amino acids. CDR3 nucleotide sequence: TGCAGTGCAATCGATTCTACCACTAGCACAGATACGCAGTATTTT. Protein product: CSAIDSTTSTDTQYF.

This clonotype has just a few counts. The chain is built from TRBV5-1 and TRBJ2-1; D is unresolved. Germline CDR1 is SGHRS and CDR2 is YFSETQ. The V and J ends lost 5 bases and 4 bases respectively, with 10 bases between them. The CDR3 sequence is 13 residues long. The CDR3 DNA follows: TGCGCCAGCAGACCTGACTCGTACAATGAGCAGTTCTTC. It yields the protein CASRPDSYNEQFF.

The gene calls are TRBV6-2 or TRBV6-3 and TRBJ2-1, with 7 bases that match TRBD2. The V gene end was trimmed by 6 bases and the J gene end by 9 bases; junction bases not matched to a gene: 14. This CDR3 contains 15 residues. From germline, CDR1 is MNHEY and CDR2 SVGEGT. Written as DNA, the CDR3 is TGTGCCAGCAGGGGACTAAGACAACCCGGAGGTGAGCAGTTCTTC. Residues: CASRGLRQPGGEQFF.

The rearrangement uses TRBV20-1 and TRBJ1-1; no clear D gene. Germline CDR1 reads DFQATT; CDR2 reads SNEGSKA (reference sequence). V was shortened by 8 bases and J by 7 bases, with 23 bases between the two germline ends. The CDR3 consists of 14 residues. CDR3 residues: CSSARVGEAFEAFF. CDR3 nucleotide sequence: TGCAGTTCGGCTCGGGTCGGGGAAGCATTTGAAGCTTTCTTT.